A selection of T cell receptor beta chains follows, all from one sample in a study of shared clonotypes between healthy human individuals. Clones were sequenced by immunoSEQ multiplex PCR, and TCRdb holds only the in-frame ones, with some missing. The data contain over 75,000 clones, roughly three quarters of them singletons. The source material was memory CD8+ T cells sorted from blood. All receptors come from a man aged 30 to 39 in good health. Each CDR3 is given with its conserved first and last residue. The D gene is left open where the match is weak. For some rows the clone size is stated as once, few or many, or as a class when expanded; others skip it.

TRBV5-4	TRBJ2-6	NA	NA	TGTGCCAGCAGCCCGGTGAGGGATGGGGCCAACGTCCTGACTTTC	CASSPVRDGANVLTF
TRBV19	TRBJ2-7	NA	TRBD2	TGTGCCACTGGGACTAGCGGGACCTACGAGCAGTACTTC	CATGTSGTYEQYF
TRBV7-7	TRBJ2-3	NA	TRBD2	TGTGCCAGCAGCCTCGGTTTAGCGGGAGGTACAGATACGCAGTATTTT	CASSLGLAGGTDTQYF
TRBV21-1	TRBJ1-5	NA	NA	TGTGCCAGCAGCAAGTATATTAGCAATCAGCCCCAGCATTTT	CASSKYISNQPQHF
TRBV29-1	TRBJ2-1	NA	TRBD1	TGCAGCGGGAAACAGGGGGCTCTTTCCTACAATGAGCAGTTCTTC	CSGKQGALSYNEQFF
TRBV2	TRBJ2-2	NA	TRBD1	TGTGCCAGTAGGACAGGGGGCACCGGGGAGCTGTTTTTT	CASRTGGTGELFF
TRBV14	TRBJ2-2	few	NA	TGTGCCAGCAGCCGGCTCCTAAACACCGGGGAGCTGTTTTTT	CASSRLLNTGELFF
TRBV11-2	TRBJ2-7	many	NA	TGTGCCAGCAGCTTATTAACGGGTGCAGACGAGCAGTACTTC	CASSLLTGADEQYF
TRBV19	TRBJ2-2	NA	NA	TGTGCCAGTAGTACTAGCCGCACCGGGGAGCTGTTTTTT	CASSTSRTGELFF
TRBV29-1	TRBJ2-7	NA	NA	TGCAGCGTTCTCGTGAGAGACTCAAATTACGAGCAGTACTTC	CSVLVRDSNYEQYF
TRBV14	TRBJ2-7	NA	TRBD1	TGTGCCAGCAGCCAAGAGGAGCCCCAGGGGGCTTACTACGAGCAGTACTTC	CASSQEEPQGAYYEQYF
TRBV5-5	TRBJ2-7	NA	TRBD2	TGTGCCAGCAGCTTGGTTGCCTGGGGACTATCCTACGAGCAGTACTTC	CASSLVAWGLSYEQYF
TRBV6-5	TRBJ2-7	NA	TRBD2	TGTGCCAGCACGAGACTAGCGGGAAGGTCCTACGAGCAGTACTTC	CASTRLAGRSYEQYF
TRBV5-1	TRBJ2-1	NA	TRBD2	TGCGCCAGCAGCCCGGGAACCGGGGCTAGCGGGTACAATGAGCAGTTCTTC	CASSPGTGASGYNEQFF
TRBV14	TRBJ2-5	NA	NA	TGTGCCAGCAGCCAGACCAGCGTTACCGGACTGACTAGGGAAGAGACCCAGTACTTC	CASSQTSVTGLTREETQYF
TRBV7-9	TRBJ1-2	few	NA	TGTGCCAGCACCGATGACAGTCCGCTTGGCTACACCTTC	CASTDDSPLGYTF
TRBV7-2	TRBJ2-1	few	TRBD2	TGTGCCAGCAGCTTAGAACTAGCGGAAAGCTCCTACAATGAGCAGTTCTTC	CASSLELAESSYNEQFF
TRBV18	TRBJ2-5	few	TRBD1	TGTGCCAGCTCACCTCTGGACAGGGAGAGAGAGACCCAGTACTTC	CASSPLDRERETQYF
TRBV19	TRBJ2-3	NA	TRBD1	TGTGCCAGTAGTATGGACAGGGTAAAAGATACGCAGTATTTT	CASSMDRVKDTQYF
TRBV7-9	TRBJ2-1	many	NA	TGTGCCAGCAGCCAAGGGACCTCCCCGAATGAGCAGTTCTTC	CASSQGTSPNEQFF
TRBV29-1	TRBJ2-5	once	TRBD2	TGCAGCGTTTTACGTTTGGCGGGACTAGAAGAGACCCAGTACTTC	CSVLRLAGLEETQYF
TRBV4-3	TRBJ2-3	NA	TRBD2	TGCGCCAGCAGCCAGAGGACTAGCGGGGGAGGGACAGATACGCAGTATTTT	CASSQRTSGGGTDTQYF
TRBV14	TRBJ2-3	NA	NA	TGTGCCAGCAGCCCGACGAGACAGACAGATACGCAGTATTTT	CASSPTRQTDTQYF
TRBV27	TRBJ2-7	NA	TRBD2	TGTGCCAGCAGTTTAACTAGCGCCTACGAGCAGTACTTC	CASSLTSAYEQYF
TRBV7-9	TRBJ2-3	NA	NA	TGTGCCAGCAGCCCGACTGGCTGGCGCACAGATACGCAGTATTTT	CASSPTGWRTDTQYF
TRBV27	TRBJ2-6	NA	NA	TGTGCCAGCAGTTCAGACGGTTCTGGGGCCAACGTCCTGACTTTC	CASSSDGSGANVLTF
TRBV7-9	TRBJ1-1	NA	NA	TGTGCCAGCAGTCCCCGGGTCTCAAACACTGAAGCTTTCTTT	CASSPRVSNTEAFF
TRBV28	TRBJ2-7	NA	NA	TGTGCCAGCAGTTCTACCGGAACAGCGGGCGCCTACGAGCAGTACTTC	CASSSTGTAGAYEQYF
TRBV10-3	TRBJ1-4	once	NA	TGTGCCATCAGCAAAGGGGGACCGGGTGAAAAACTGTTTTTT	CAISKGGPGEKLFF
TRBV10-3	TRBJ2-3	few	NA	TGTGCCATCAGCTCTAGCGATGGCGGGGATACGCAGTATTTT	CAISSSDGGDTQYF
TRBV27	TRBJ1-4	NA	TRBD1	TGTGCCAGCAGTTTAGGGACAGGGGCATCCGAAAAACTGTTTTTT	CASSLGTGASEKLFF
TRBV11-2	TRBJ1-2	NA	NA	TGTGCCAGCAGCGCTAACTATGGCTACACCTTC	CASSANYGYTF
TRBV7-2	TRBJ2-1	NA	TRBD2	TGTGCCAGCAGCTCCCTGGGGCTAGCGGGAGGGGGCGAGCAGTTCTTC	CASSSLGLAGGGEQFF
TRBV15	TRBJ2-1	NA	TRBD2	TGTGCCACCAGCAGGGGGACTAGCGGGAGTTGGGGAAATGAGCAGTTCTTC	CATSRGTSGSWGNEQFF
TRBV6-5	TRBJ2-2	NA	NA	TGTGCCAGCACCCTGATTAGTAACACCGGGGAGCTGTTTTTT	CASTLISNTGELFF
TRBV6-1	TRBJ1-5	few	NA	TGTGCCAGCGAAGTGACAGTTAATCAGCCCCAGCATTTT	CASEVTVNQPQHF
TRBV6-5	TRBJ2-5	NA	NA	TGTGCCAGCAGTTACGAGGGCCAAGAGACCCAGTACTTC	CASSYEGQETQYF
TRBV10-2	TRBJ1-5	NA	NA	TGCGCCACTGGGGAGGGCAGGGGCGCGGGAAGCAATCAGCCCCAGCATTTT	CATGEGRGAGSNQPQHF
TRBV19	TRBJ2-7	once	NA	TGTGCCAGTAGCATTGCCGGGACTCCTTTCTACGAGCAGTACTTC	CASSIAGTPFYEQYF
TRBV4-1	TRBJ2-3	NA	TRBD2	TGCGCCAGCAGCCAACTAGTTGGGACTAGCGGGATCGTAGATACGCAGTATTTT	CASSQLVGTSGIVDTQYF
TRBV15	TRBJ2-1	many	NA	TGTGCCACCAGCAGAGCGGGATCGGCGTACAATGAGCAGTTCTTC	CATSRAGSAYNEQFF
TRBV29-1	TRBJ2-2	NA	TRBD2	TGCAGCGTTTCGGGGGGAGACACCGGGGAGCTGTTTTTT	CSVSGGDTGELFF
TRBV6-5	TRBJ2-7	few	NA	TGTGCCAGCAGTTTACCCAGCTCCCAAATCTACGAGCAGTACTTC	CASSLPSSQIYEQYF
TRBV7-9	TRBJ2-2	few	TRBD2	TGTGCCAGCAGCTTAGCGTGGGGACTAGCGTTCACCGGGGAGCTGTTTTTT	CASSLAWGLAFTGELFF
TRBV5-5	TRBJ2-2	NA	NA	TGTGCCAGCAGCTCGACTCATCGGAACACCGGGGAGCTGTTTTTT	CASSSTHRNTGELFF
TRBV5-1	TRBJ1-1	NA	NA	TGCGCCAGCAGCCTCGGGACCCTAAAGACTGAAGCTTTCTTT	CASSLGTLKTEAFF
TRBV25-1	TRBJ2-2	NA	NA	TGTGCCAGCACGCGGAACACCGGGGAGCTGTTTTTT	CASTRNTGELFF
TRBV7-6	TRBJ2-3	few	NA	TGTGCCAGCAGCTTAGCAGGGGCGGGTGATACGCAGTATTTT	CASSLAGAGDTQYF